Presented here are 10 T cell receptor beta chains from one specimen sequenced in a study of blood T cell repertoires in COVID-19. Data came from immunoSEQ multiplex PCR; TCRdb stores just in-frame clones and leaves some out. The sample carries 89,000 or so clones, roughly 95% recorded once. Specimen: peripheral blood. These receptors originate from a human donor with active COVID-19. The donor label of this sample is uncertain.

This clone was picked up one time. The chain couples TRBV5-4 to TRBJ2-7, with 11 bases identical to TRBD1. The CDR3 length is 15 residues. V lost 4 bases, J lost 2 bases, and 5 bases stayed unmatched. CDR1 is SGHNT, CDR2 YYREEE, per germline (reference sequence). This chain's CDR3 is CASSPRGQGAYEQYF. CDR3 DNA sequence: TGTGCCAGCAGCCCGCGGGGACAGGGGGCCTACGAGCAGTACTTC.

This chain connects TRBV6-5 to TRBJ1-2; D uncertain. V lost 9 bases and J lost 0, with 5 bases in between. The CDR3 consists of 11 residues. The germline V gene encodes CDR1 MNHEY and CDR2 SVGAGI. CDR3 sequence: CASRTNYGYTF. The CDR3 DNA reads as TGTGCCAGTCGTACTAACTATGGCTACACCTTC.

The rearrangement joins TRBV5-1 to TRBJ2-3, with D possibly TRBD2 on 6 matching bases. CDR1 SGHRS and CDR2 YFSETQ come from the germline V gene. CDR3 length equals 15 residues. Trimming cost V 2 bases and J 4 bases, with 14 bases left between them. The CDR3 protein is CASSLPQGEADTQYF. The CDR3 DNA reads TGCGCCAGCAGCTTACCGCAAGGGGAGGCAGATACGCAGTATTTT. Using reference TRBV5-1 and TRBJ2-3 for the parts outside the CDR3, the full variable domain is KAGVTQTPRYLIKTRGQQVTLSCSPISGHRSVSWYQQTPGQGLQFLFEYFSETQRNKGNFPGRFSGRQFSNSRSEMNVSTLELGDSALYLCASSLPQGEADTQYFGPGTRLTVL.

This chain uses TRBV4-1 with TRBJ1-2, with D possibly being TRBD1 (5 bases). Germline V gene sequence: CDR1 MGHRA, CDR2 YSYEKL. The V end lost 8 bases, the J end lost 6 bases, and 13 bases lay between the germline ends. The CDR3 contains 12 residues. CDR3 bases: TGCGCCAGCGGTGGGGCAAGAAATGGCTACACCTTC. Translated: CASGGARNGYTF.

V gene TRBV2 combines with J gene TRBJ1-2, with D perhaps matching TRBD1 (5 bases). The ends were cut back, 4 bases at V and 3 bases at J, with 15 bases in the middle. CDR3 size: 15 residues. Per the germline V gene, CDR1 is SNHLY and CDR2 is FYNNEI. CDR3 protein: CASSGGVFRDYGYTF. The CDR3 DNA reads as TGTGCCAGCAGTGGGGGTGTGTTCAGGGACTATGGCTACACCTTC.

The chain is built from TRBV10-3 and TRBJ2-3; TRBD2 aligns across 8 bases. The junction had 15 bases not matched to a gene; V was cut back by 6 bases and J by 1 base. CDR1 is ENHRY and CDR2 is SYGVKD in the germline V gene. This CDR3 has 18 amino acids. The CDR3 spells CAISSLAGPTGGTDTQYF. CDR3 nucleotides: TGTGCCATCAGCTCATTAGCGGGGCCCACCGGGGGCACAGATACGCAGTATTTT.

The chain combines TRBV27 with TRBJ1-5; TRBD1 aligns across 8 bases. V shed 5 bases and J 6 bases; nucleotides not matched to a gene: 6. CDR1 MNHEY and CDR2 SMNVEV come from the germline V gene (reference sequence). This CDR3 comprises 14 residues. CDR3 bases: TGTGCCAGCAGTGGACAGGGCTTGGGTCAGCCCCAGCATTTT. It yields the protein CASSGQGLGQPQHF.

This clone was picked up a small number of times. J is TRBJ1-5 and V is TRBV30, with D possibly being TRBD1 (5 bases). Trimming took off 1 base at V and 0 bases at J, with 10 bases between the two ends. CDR1 is GTSNPN, CDR2 SVGIG, per germline (reference sequence). This CDR3 comprises 15 residues. The CDR3 loop reads CAWSGQNYSNQPQHF. CDR3 bases: TGTGCCTGGAGTGGACAGAACTATAGCAATCAGCCCCAGCATTTT.

The CDR3, as DNA: TGTGCCAGCAGCTCCAACCGACGGGACACCGGGGAGCTGTTTTTT. This codes for CASSSNRRDTGELFF. The gene calls are TRBV5-6 and TRBJ2-2; no definite D call. CDR1 SGHDT and CDR2 YYEEEE come from the germline V gene. CDR3 length equals 15 residues. The V end lost 3 bases, the J end lost 3 bases, and 12 bases lay between the germline ends.

The V and J genes are TRBV19 and TRBJ1-2, with 8 nucleotides matching TRBD1. Trimming removed 5 bases from V and 4 bases from J; junction bases left unmatched: 18. The CDR3 has 18 residues. Per the germline V gene, CDR1 is LNHDA and CDR2 is SQIVND (reference sequence). The CDR3: CASSLSSQGAARVYGYTF. Written as DNA, the CDR3 is TGTGCCAGTAGTCTCAGCAGTCAGGGGGCGGCAAGGGTCTATGGCTACACCTTC. The full variable domain, rest sourced from reference TRBV19 and TRBJ1-2, is DGGITQSPKYLFRKEGQNVTLSCEQNLNHDAMYWYRQDPGQGLRLIYYSQIVNDFQKGDIAEGYSVSREKKESFPLTVTSAQKNPTAFYLCASSLSSQGAARVYGYTFGSGTRLTVV.